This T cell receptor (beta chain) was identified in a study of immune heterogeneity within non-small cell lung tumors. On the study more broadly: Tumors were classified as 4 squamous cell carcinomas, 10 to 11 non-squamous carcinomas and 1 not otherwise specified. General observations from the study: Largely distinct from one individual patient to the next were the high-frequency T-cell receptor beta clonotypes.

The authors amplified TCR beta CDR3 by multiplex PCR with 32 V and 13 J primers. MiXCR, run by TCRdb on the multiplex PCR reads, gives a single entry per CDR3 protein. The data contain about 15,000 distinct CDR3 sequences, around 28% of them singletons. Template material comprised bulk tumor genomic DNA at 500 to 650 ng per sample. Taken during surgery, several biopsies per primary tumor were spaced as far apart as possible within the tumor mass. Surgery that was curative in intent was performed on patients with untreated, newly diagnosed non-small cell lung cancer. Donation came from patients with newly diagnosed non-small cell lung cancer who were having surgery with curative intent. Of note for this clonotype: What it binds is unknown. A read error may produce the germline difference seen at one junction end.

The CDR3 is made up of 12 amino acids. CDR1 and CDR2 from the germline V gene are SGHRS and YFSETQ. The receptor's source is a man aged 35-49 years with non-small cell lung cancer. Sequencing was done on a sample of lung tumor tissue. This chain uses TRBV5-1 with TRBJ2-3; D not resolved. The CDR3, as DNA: TGCGCCAGCAGCGCAACCACATATACGCAGTATTTT. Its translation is CASSATTYTQYF.